The rows below give T cell receptor beta chains drawn from one sample of a study of blood T cell repertoires in COVID-19. The table came from immunoSEQ multiplex PCR; TCRdb's copy has only in-frame clones and leaves some out. The data show about 240,000 clones, 83% seen once. The sequenced sample consisted of PBMCs or T cells enriched from blood (not recorded which). These receptors were collected from a woman aged 40 to 49 who had been exposed to COVID-19. CDR3s include the opening cysteine and the closing phenylalanine or tryptophan. The D gene is left open where the match is weak. Clone sizes are given selectively: once, few, many, or a class where the clone is expanded.

clone_size	d_call	v_call	j_call	cdr3_aa	cdr3_nt
NA	NA	TRBV10-2	TRBJ1-4	CASMGSMRELFF	TGCGCCAGCATGGGGAGTATGAGGGAACTGTTTTTT
NA	NA	TRBV7-8	TRBJ2-1	CASSPGLDEQFF	TGTGCCAGCAGCCCGGGGTTGGATGAGCAGTTCTTC
few	TRBD2	TRBV7-2	TRBJ2-2	CASSFSGVNTGELFF	TGTGCCAGCAGCTTTAGCGGGGTGAACACCGGGGAGCTGTTTTTT
NA	NA	TRBV9	TRBJ1-4	CASSPEPPGASGKLFF	TGTGCCAGCAGCCCCGAACCCCCAGGGGCCTCGGGGAAACTGTTTTTT
NA	TRBD1	TRBV3-1/TRBV3-2	TRBJ1-2	CASSQAYDREGDGYTF	TGTGCCAGCAGCCAAGCCTACGACAGGGAAGGCGATGGCTACACCTTC
NA	NA	TRBV11-2	TRBJ2-1	CASSLALQGVGNEQFF	TGTGCCAGCAGCTTAGCCCTCCAGGGTGTGGGCAATGAGCAGTTCTTC
NA	NA	TRBV7-9	TRBJ2-7	CASTLTGRDEEQYF	TGTGCCAGCACCCTCACGGGCAGGGATGAGGAGCAGTACTTC
NA	TRBD1	TRBV5-5	TRBJ2-7	CASSLSAGGIVYEQYF	TGTGCCAGCAGCTTGTCAGCAGGGGGTATAGTCTACGAGCAGTACTTC
NA	TRBD1	TRBV6-1	TRBJ2-7	CASSEAWGTGGF	TGTGCCAGCAGTGAAGCGTGGGGGACAGGGGGCTTC
NA	TRBD1	TRBV3-1/TRBV3-2	TRBJ1-3	CASSQQGVGNTIYF	TGTGCCAGCAGCCAACAGGGGGTCGGAAACACCATATATTTT
once	TRBD1	TRBV7-9	TRBJ2-5	CASSMDRGETQYF	TGTGCCAGCAGCATGGACAGGGGAGAGACCCAGTACTTC
NA	TRBD2	TRBV5-1	TRBJ2-5	CASSLAGSQETQYF	TGCGCCAGCAGCCTAGCGGGGAGTCAAGAGACCCAGTACTTC
NA	NA	TRBV7-8	TRBJ1-1	CASSLFAEAFF	TGTGCCAGCAGCCTTTTCGCTGAAGCTTTCTTT
once	NA	TRBV28	TRBJ2-1	CAGGTYNEQFF	TGTGCCGGAGGAACCTACAATGAGCAGTTCTTC
NA	TRBD1	TRBV6-2/TRBV6-3	TRBJ2-7	CASSTRTGSYEQYF	TGTGCCAGCAGTACCCGGACAGGGAGCTACGAGCAGTACTTC
NA	TRBD1	TRBV19	TRBJ1-6	CASASGTGGQSPLHF	TGTGCCAGTGCCTCCGGGACAGGGGGCCAATCACCCCTCCACTTT
NA	TRBD1	TRBV18	TRBJ1-5	CASSPGTGNQPQHF	TGTGCCAGCTCACCAGGGACAGGGAATCAGCCCCAGCATTTT
NA	NA	TRBV19	TRBJ2-2	CASSRAGMPNTGELFF	TGTGCCAGCTCCAGGGCAGGGATGCCAAACACCGGGGAGCTGTTTTTT
NA	TRBD1	TRBV7-2	TRBJ1-4	CASSLTSSTGRINEKLFF	TGTGCCAGCAGCTTAACTTCATCGACAGGGAGGATTAATGAAAAACTGTTTTTT
NA	NA	TRBV28	TRBJ2-2	CASSPPGFTGELFF	TGTGCCAGCAGCCCCCCAGGATTCACCGGGGAGCTGTTTTTT
NA	NA	TRBV2	TRBJ1-1	CASSQEGGETEAFF	TGTGCCAGCAGCCAGGAGGGGGGGGAGACTGAAGCTTTCTTT
NA	NA	TRBV5-1	TRBJ1-4	CASSPTATNEKLFF	TGCGCCAGCAGCCCAACTGCAACTAATGAAAAACTGTTTTTT
few	NA	TRBV7-2	TRBJ1-1	CASSLFQVSAGGAFF	TGTGCCAGCAGCTTATTTCAAGTTTCGGCGGGCGGAGCTTTCTTT
NA	NA	TRBV29-1	TRBJ1-1	CSVVQNPRGRTEAFF	TGCAGCGTTGTCCAGAACCCCCGCGGGAGGACTGAAGCTTTCTTT
NA	NA	TRBV19	TRBJ1-5	CASGGPFGNQPQHF	TGTGCCAGCGGGGGTCCCTTTGGCAATCAGCCCCAGCATTTT
NA	NA	TRBV18	TRBJ1-1	CASSLSAGPNTEAFF	TGTGCCAGCTCACTCAGTGCAGGCCCCAACACTGAAGCTTTCTTT
NA	NA	TRBV10-3	TRBJ1-1	CAISDWSPTILTEAFF	TGTGCCATCAGTGATTGGAGCCCCACTATACTCACTGAAGCTTTCTTT
once	TRBD1	TRBV6-5	TRBJ1-4	CASSYQQGGVEKLFF	TGTGCCAGCAGTTATCAACAGGGGGGGGTGGAAAAACTGTTTTTT
many	NA	TRBV27	TRBJ2-1	CASSPTSAGAFNEQFF	TGTGCCAGCAGTCCCACGTCGGCGGGCGCTTTCAATGAGCAGTTCTTC
NA	TRBD1	TRBV10-2	TRBJ2-7	CASSGTEPYEQYF	TGCGCCAGCAGCGGGACAGAGCCCTACGAGCAGTACTTC